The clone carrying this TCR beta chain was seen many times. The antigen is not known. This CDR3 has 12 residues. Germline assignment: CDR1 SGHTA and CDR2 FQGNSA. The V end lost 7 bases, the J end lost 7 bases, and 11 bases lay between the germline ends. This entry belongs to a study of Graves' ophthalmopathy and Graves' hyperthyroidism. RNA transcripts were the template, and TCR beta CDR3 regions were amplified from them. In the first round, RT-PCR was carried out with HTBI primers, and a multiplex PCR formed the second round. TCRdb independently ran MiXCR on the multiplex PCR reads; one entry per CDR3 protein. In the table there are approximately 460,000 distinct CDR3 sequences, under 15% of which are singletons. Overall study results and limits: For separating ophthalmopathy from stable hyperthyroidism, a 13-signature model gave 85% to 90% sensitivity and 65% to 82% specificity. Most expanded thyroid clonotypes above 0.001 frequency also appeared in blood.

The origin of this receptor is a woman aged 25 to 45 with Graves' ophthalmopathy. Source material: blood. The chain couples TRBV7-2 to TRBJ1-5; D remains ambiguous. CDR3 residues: CASTIPGQPQHF. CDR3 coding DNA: TGTGCCAGCACCATCCCCGGGCAGCCCCAGCATTTT.